The clone carrying this T cell receptor (beta chain) was detected only a few times. The antigen is not known. This specimen belongs to a study of molecular identifiers for immune sequencing clone quantification. Points from the study as a whole: Over 97% of CMV-specific effector molecules, but under 1% of naive ones, were in clones above 20 copies. In cases of identical TCR molecules sharing a barcode, highly expanded clone sizes could be underestimated.

With 10%, 30% or 50% of RNA, about 17,000 to 1,100,000 naive CD8 T cells were sequenced. Using its own MiXCR run on the PCR reads, TCRdb lists one record per CDR3 protein. The sample holds roughly 93,000 distinct CDR3 sequences; around a quarter are singletons and the top ten take roughly 0.76%. Germline V gene sequence: CDR1 LNHDA, CDR2 SQIVND (reference sequence). The CDR3 spans 15 residues. V trimming: 5 bases; J trimming: 5 bases; junction bases outside the gene matches: 9. V gene TRBV19 combines with J gene TRBJ2-7; TRBD1 aligns across 10 bases. This TCR derives from a human donor in good health. Some libraries in this study had Jurkat cell RNA spiked in. The sequenced sample was naive CD8+ T cells from blood, with Jurkat cell RNA spiked in. Regarding subset: FACS-sorted CD8+CD4-CCR7+CD45RA+ naive T cells. CDR3 sequence reads: CASSLGQGVSHEQYF. CDR3 DNA: TGTGCCAGTAGTCTTGGACAGGGGGTATCCCACGAGCAGTACTTC.